The 14 T cell receptor beta chains reported below all come from one sample, sequenced in a study of read filtering for tumor transcriptome and immune sequencing. The library was built from roughly 400 ng RNA with molecular barcoded adaptors for alpha/delta and beta/gamma chains. One entry per CDR3 protein, called by TCRdb with MiXCR from the reads. The sample contains tens of thousands of distinct CDR3 sequences, around 20% of which appear only once. Material for sequencing was a population of CD138-negative cells sorted from bone marrow. These receptors were taken from a donor aged 40 or over with multiple myeloma.

Of note for this clonotype: Just one base apart from a much larger clone, this may be a read error. The chain has TRBV19 and TRBJ2-2; no clear D gene. The ends were cut back, 4 bases at V and 1 base at J, with 10 bases in the middle. The CDR3 is made up of 15 amino acids. The germline gives CDR1 LNHDA, CDR2 SQIVND (reference sequence). This CDR3 is CASSKDRQNTGELFF. CDR3 DNA sequence: TGTGCCAGTAGTAAGGACCGGCAGAACACCGGGGAGCTGTTTTTT.

Concerning this clonotype: One base away lies a much larger clone, so this may be a sequencing read error. The genes are TRBV20-1 and TRBJ2-3; D gene ambiguous. Germline V gene data show CDR1 as DFQATT and CDR2 as SNEGSKA (reference sequence). Trimming took off 0 bases at V and 9 bases at J, with 13 bases between the two ends. This CDR3 spans 13 amino acids. The CDR3 region is CSARDTGGLTQYF. CDR3 DNA: TGCAGTGCTAGAGATACCGGCGGCCTAACGCAGTATTTT.

The table lists this clonotype with many counts. The CDR3 sequence: CASSLAGVETQYF. CDR3 DNA: TGCGCCAGCAGCTTGGCCGGGGTGGAGACCCAGTACTTC. The gene calls are TRBV5-1 and TRBJ2-5; D is perhaps TRBD2 (5 bases). The CDR3 length is 13 residues. V was pared by 0 bases and J by 5 bases, with 8 bases between. Germline CDR1 reads SGHRS; CDR2 reads YFSETQ.

This clonotype appeared many times. The DNA for the CDR3 is TGTGCCAGCAGCTCGACTCTGGGGGGGAGAGAGACCCAGTACTTC. It translates to CASSSTLGGRETQYF. J is TRBJ2-5 and V is TRBV11-2; TRBD2 aligns across 7 bases. The V and J ends lost 4 bases and 4 bases, in that order; junction bases with no gene match: 9. CDR1 is SGHAT, CDR2 FQNNGV, per germline. CDR3 length: 15 amino acids.

This sequence joins TRBV6-2 or TRBV6-3 and TRBJ2-5; D gene uncertain. V was clipped by 6 bases and J by 5 bases, with 10 bases between them. Germline-derived CDR1 and CDR2 are MNHEY and SVGEGT. The CDR3 covers 12 residues. The CDR3, as DNA: TGTGCCAGCAGCCGAGGCGGCGAGACCCAGTACTTC. This translates into CASSRGGETQYF.

With respect to this clonotype: Germline and junction disagree at one end, which may indicate a read error. This sequence joins TRBV7-8 and TRBJ2-1, with TRBD1 matching 9 bases. The CDR3 runs to 15 residues. Looked up from germline, CDR1 is SGHVS and CDR2 is FQNEAQ. As DNA, the CDR3 is TGTGTCAGCAGCTCAACGACAGGGGGGCACACTGAGCAGTTCTTC. Translating it yields CVSSSTTGGHTEQFF.

The rearrangement joins TRBV6-2 or TRBV6-3 to TRBJ2-2; 7 bases map to TRBD2. The CDR3 is made up of 14 amino acids. The V gene end was trimmed by 4 bases and the J gene end by 5 bases; junction bases not matched to a gene: 4. Germline V gene data show CDR1 as MNHEY and CDR2 as SVGEGT. The CDR3 loop reads CASSFSSGTGELFF. DNA of the CDR3: TGTGCCAGCAGTTTCTCTAGCGGAACCGGGGAGCTGTTTTTT.

This clonotype was recorded many times. This chain connects TRBV5-1 to TRBJ1-4; D gene ambiguous. The CDR3 is made up of 15 amino acids. With 0 bases removed from V and 0 bases from J, the gap between germline ends came to 6 bases. CDR1 SGHRS and CDR2 YFSETQ come from the germline V gene. Here the CDR3 reads CASSLGQTTNEKLFF. CDR3 in DNA: TGCGCCAGCAGCTTGGGACAAACAACTAATGAAAAACTGTTTTTT. Based on the CDR3 plus reference TRBV5-1 and TRBJ1-4, the full variable domain is KAGVTQTPRYLIKTRGQQVTLSCSPISGHRSVSWYQQTPGQGLQFLFEYFSETQRNKGNFPGRFSGRQFSNSRSEMNVSTLELGDSALYLCASSLGQTTNEKLFFGSGTQLSVL.

This clonotype was recorded many times. The rearrangement uses TRBV19 and TRBJ2-3; a weak D match, TRBD1 (6 bases). This CDR3 is built from 16 residues. Germline CDR1 reads LNHDA; CDR2 reads SQIVND (reference sequence). Trimming stripped 3 bases from V and 3 bases from J, with 16 bases between. CDR3 DNA: TGTGCCAGTAGTATGGATGTAGGGGGAAAAACAGATACGCAGTATTTT. It translates to CASSMDVGGKTDTQYF.

The V gene is TRBV7-9, the J gene TRBJ2-5; 11 bases match TRBD2. CDR3 size: 15 residues. Germline V gene sequence: CDR1 SEHNR, CDR2 FQNEAQ (reference sequence). J was trimmed by 5 bases and V by 3 bases; bases with no gene match: 5. In DNA, the CDR3 is TGTGCCAGCAGCTTGGGACTAGCGGTGGGGGAGACCCAGTACTTC. As protein: CASSLGLAVGETQYF. Combining the CDR3 with reference TRBV7-9 and TRBJ2-5 gives the whole variable domain DTGVSQNPRHKITKRGQNVTFRCDPISEHNRLYWYRQTLGQGPEFLTYFQNEAQLEKSRLLSDRFSAERPKGSFSTLEIQRTEQGDSAMYLCASSLGLAVGETQYFGPGTRLLVL.

The genes are TRBV4-1 and TRBJ2-3, with TRBD1 matching 10 bases. The CDR3 extends over 16 amino acids. The V and J ends lost 3 bases and 1 base, in that order; junction bases with no gene match: 4. Germline V gene data show CDR1 as MGHRA and CDR2 as YSYEKL. CDR3 DNA sequence: TGCGCCAGCAGCCAGGGGACAGGGGACGGCACAGATACGCAGTATTTT. It specifies CASSQGTGDGTDTQYF.

Many counts were recorded for this clonotype. The V and J genes are TRBV10-3 and TRBJ2-7; 7 nucleotides agree with TRBD1. Unmatched junction bases numbered 5, after V lost 4 bases and J lost 2 bases. This CDR3 region has 14 residues. Germline lookup yields CDR1 ENHRY and CDR2 SYGVKD. CDR3 sequence: CAISGRDSPYEQYF. The CDR3 DNA sequence: TGTGCCATCAGTGGCCGGGACAGCCCCTACGAGCAGTACTTC.

Worth noting for this clonotype: One end of the junction fails to match germline, which may point to a read error. The chain employs TRBV5-6 and TRBJ2-1; 7 nucleotides align to TRBD2. Germline assignment: CDR1 SGHDT and CDR2 YYEEEE. The CDR3 totals 13 residues. The CDR3 DNA is TGTGCCAGCAGCTTGGTTGGCGCGGGGGTGGCCACCTTC. It translates to CASSLVGAGVATF.

This clonotype was seen ten or more times. The V and J genes are TRBV2 and TRBJ2-5, with no clear D. The CDR3 is 11 amino acids. Trimming pared 7 bases from V and 2 bases from J, leaving 5 bases between. The germline gives CDR1 SNHLY, CDR2 FYNNEI. CDR3 nucleotides: TGTGCCAGCAACCTTCAAGAGACCCAGTACTTC. Amino acid sequence: CASNLQETQYF.